This entry is about one T cell receptor (beta chain). The antigen remains unidentified. Within the CD8+ T cell compartment, naive cells were CD45RO-CCR7+CD27+CD95-. This sample is drawn from a study of CXCR3-negative and CXCR3-positive naive CD8 T cells. Study findings and constraints: Comparably high diversity was seen in both naive subsets, and much lower diversity in memory CD8+ cells. In cryopreserved cells, CXCR3 expression partially decreased, and fresh PBMCs were used in most assays.

Libraries of TRB cDNA were made by 5' RACE and carried UMIs. TCRdb reprocessed the 5' RACE reads and reports one entry per CDR3 protein, with no DNA. This sample carries fewer than 55,000 distinct CDR3 sequences, with 1.5% going to the ten biggest clones. The CDR3 runs to 13 residues. Germline lookup yields CDR1 SQVTM and CDR2 ANQGSEA. This TCR came from a human donor in good health. Some clones in this sample may be carry-over from other donors' samples. The chain carries TRBV29-1 and TRBJ2-3; TCRdb reports TRBD2, a call that lacks DNA to check it against. The sequenced sample was naive CXCR3- CD8+ T cells from blood. Subset denoted: CD45RO-CCR7+CD27+CD95- naive CD8+ T cells lacking CXCR3 (TNR3-). CDR3 loop: CSVGSGGTDTQYF.